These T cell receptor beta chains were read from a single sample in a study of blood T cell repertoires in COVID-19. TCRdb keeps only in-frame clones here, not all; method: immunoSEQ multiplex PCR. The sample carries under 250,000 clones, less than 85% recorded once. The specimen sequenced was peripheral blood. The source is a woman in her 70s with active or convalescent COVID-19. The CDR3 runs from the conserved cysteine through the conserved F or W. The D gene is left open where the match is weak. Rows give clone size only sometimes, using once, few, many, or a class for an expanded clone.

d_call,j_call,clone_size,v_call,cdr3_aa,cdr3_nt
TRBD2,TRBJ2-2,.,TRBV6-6,CASSQGLAGVPGELFF,TGTGCCAGCAGTCAGGGACTAGCGGGAGTTCCCGGGGAGCTGTTTTTT
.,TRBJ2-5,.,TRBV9,CASSSRMSQGQETQYF,TGTGCCAGCAGCTCCCGTATGTCTCAGGGCCAAGAGACCCAGTACTTC
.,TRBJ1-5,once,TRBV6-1,CASSEISGFLNQPQHF,TGTGCCAGCAGTGAAATATCAGGGTTCTTAAATCAGCCCCAGCATTTT
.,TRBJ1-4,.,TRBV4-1,CASSQDRGREKLFF,TGCGCCAGCAGCCAAGATCGGGGTAGGGAAAAACTGTTTTTT
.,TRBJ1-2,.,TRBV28,CASSLRGNYGYTF,TGTGCCAGCAGTTTGCGGGGAAACTATGGCTACACCTTC
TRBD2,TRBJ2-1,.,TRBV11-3,CASSRRGAGGLEEQFF,TGTGCCAGCAGTCGAAGGGGAGCGGGGGGGCTTGAAGAGCAGTTCTTC
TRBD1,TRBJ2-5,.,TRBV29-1,CSVGQGRETQYF,TGCAGCGTTGGACAGGGAAGAGAGACCCAGTACTTC
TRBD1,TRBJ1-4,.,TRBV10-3,CAISEFPPGQLGEKLFF,TGTGCCATCAGTGAGTTCCCACCGGGACAGTTAGGTGAAAAACTGTTTTTT
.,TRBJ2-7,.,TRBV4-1,CASSQQGGYEQYF,TGCGCCAGCAGCCAGCAGGGCGGATACGAGCAGTACTTC
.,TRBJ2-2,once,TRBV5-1,CASSSGTANTGELFF,TGCGCCAGCAGCTCCGGTACAGCGAACACCGGGGAGCTGTTTTTT
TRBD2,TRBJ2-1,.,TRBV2,CASSGTSGSWLAAYNEQFF,TGTGCCAGCAGTGGAACTAGCGGGAGCTGGCTCGCCGCCTACAATGAGCAGTTCTTC
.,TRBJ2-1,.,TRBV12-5,CASGSTPESGVRQYNEQFF,TGTGCTAGTGGTTCTACCCCGGAGTCCGGGGTCCGACAATACAATGAGCAGTTCTTC
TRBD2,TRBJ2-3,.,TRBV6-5,CASSYGAGGPDTQYF,TGTGCCAGCAGTTACGGGGCGGGAGGGCCGGATACGCAGTATTTT
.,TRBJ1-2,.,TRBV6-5,CASRHSQYYGYTF,TGTGCCAGTCGTCACAGCCAATACTATGGCTACACCTTC
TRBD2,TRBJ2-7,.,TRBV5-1,CASSFSGSHYEQYF,TGCGCCAGCAGCTTCAGCGGGAGCCACTACGAGCAGTACTTC
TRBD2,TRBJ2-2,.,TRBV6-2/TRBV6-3,CASSYETSVITGELFF,TGTGCCAGCAGTTACGAGACTAGCGTTATAACCGGGGAGCTGTTTTTT
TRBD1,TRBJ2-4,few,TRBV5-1,CASSVTGTNIQYF,TGCGCCAGCAGCGTGACAGGGACCAACATTCAGTACTTC
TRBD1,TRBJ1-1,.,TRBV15,CATSRVDRGNTEAFF,TGTGCCACCAGCAGAGTCGACAGGGGGAACACTGAAGCTTTCTTT
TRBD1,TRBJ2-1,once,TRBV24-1,CATSGRDRGFYEQFF,TGTGCCACCAGTGGCCGGGACAGGGGATTCTATGAGCAGTTCTTC
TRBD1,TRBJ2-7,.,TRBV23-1,CASSHPDRGSRGYEQYF,TGCGCCAGCAGTCATCCGGACAGGGGTTCGCGGGGATACGAGCAGTACTTC
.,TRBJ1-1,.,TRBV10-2,CASSEPGGDTEAFF,TGCGCCAGCAGTGAGCCGGGGGGGGACACTGAAGCTTTCTTT
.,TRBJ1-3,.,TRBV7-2,CASSFGRGPGNTIYF,TGTGCCAGCAGCTTTGGGCGGGGCCCCGGAAACACCATATATTTT
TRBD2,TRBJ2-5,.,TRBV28,CANRLLAAQETQYF,TGTGCCAACAGGTTACTAGCGGCGCAAGAGACCCAGTACTTC
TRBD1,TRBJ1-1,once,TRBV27,CASSLKAGGSAEAFF,TGTGCCAGCAGTTTAAAGGCAGGGGGTAGCGCTGAAGCTTTCTTT
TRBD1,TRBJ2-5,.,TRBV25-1,CASSKPGQLQETQYF,TGTGCCAGCAGTAAACCGGGACAGCTCCAAGAGACCCAGTACTTC
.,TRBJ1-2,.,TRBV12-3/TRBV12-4,CASSFEGNYGYTF,TGTGCCAGCAGTTTTGAGGGTAACTATGGCTACACCTTC
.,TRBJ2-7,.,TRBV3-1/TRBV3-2,CASSQVAGSYEQYF,TGTGCCAGCAGCCAAGTAGCAGGGTCCTACGAGCAGTACTTC
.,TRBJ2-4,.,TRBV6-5,CASSYSGGKNIQYF,TGTGCCAGCAGTTACTCCGGGGGAAAAAACATTCAGTACTTC
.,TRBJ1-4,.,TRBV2,CASSATVAEEKLFF,TGTGCCAGCAGTGCGACAGTGGCGGAAGAAAAACTGTTTTTT
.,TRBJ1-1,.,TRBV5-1,CASSGRTEAFF,TGCGCCAGCAGCGGCAGAACTGAAGCTTTCTTT
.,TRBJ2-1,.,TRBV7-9,CASRESRLNEQFF,TGTGCCAGCAGGGAGTCCCGATTAAATGAGCAGTTCTTC
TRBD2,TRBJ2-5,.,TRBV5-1,CASSLSLRGDQETQYF,TGCGCCAGCAGCTTGAGCTTGCGGGGGGACCAAGAGACCCAGTACTTC
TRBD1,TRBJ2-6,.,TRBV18,CASSRTGNGANVLTF,TGTGCCAGCTCACGGACAGGGAACGGGGCCAACGTCCTGACTTTC
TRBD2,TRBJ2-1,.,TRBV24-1,CAAAPGLARPGGQFF,TGTGCCGCCGCCCCGGGACTAGCGCGACCTGGCGGGCAGTTCTTC
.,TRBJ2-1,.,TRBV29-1,CSVGAQGREFF,TGCAGCGTTGGAGCCCAGGGGAGGGAGTTCTTC
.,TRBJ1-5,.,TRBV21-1,CASSTGHRDNQPQHF,TGTGCCAGCAGCACCGGGCACAGGGACAATCAGCCCCAGCATTTT
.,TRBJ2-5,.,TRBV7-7,CASSSRSRSETQYF,TGTGCCAGCAGCTCCCGTAGTAGGAGTGAGACCCAGTACTTC
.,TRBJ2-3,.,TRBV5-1,CASSGETDTQYF,TGCGCCAGCAGCGGAGAGACAGATACGCAGTATTTT
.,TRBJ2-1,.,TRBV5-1,CASSLASGEANEQFF,TGCGCCAGCAGCTTGGCCTCGGGGGAAGCCAATGAGCAGTTCTTC
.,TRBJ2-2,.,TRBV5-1,CASSAVLAHINTGELFF,TGCGCCAGCAGTGCCGTGCTAGCGCATATCAACACCGGGGAGCTGTTTTTT
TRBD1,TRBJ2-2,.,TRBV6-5,CASRGQGRTGELFF,TGTGCCAGCAGAGGACAGGGGAGAACCGGGGAGCTGTTTTTT
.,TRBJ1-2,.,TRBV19,CASSFSYSNYGYTF,TGTGCCAGTAGTTTTTCTTACTCTAACTATGGCTACACCTTC
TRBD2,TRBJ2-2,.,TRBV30,CAWKLAGGGELFF,TGTGCCTGGAAACTAGCGGGAGGCGGGGAGCTGTTTTTT
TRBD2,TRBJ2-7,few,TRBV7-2,CASSLGLAAPYEQYF,TGTGCCAGCAGCTTAGGACTAGCGGCCCCCTACGAGCAGTACTTC
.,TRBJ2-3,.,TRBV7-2,CASSLAGSGDTQYF,TGTGCCAGCAGCTTAGCGGGGTCGGGGGATACGCAGTATTTT
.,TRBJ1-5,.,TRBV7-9,CASSSVGDKPQHF,TGTGCCAGCAGCTCCGTAGGGGATAAGCCCCAGCATTTT
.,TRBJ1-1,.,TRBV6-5,CASSRQLTGNTEAFF,TGTGCCAGCAGCCGCCAATTAACAGGGAACACTGAAGCTTTCTTT
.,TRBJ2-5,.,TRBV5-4,CASSLVLAQETQYF,TGTGCCAGCAGCTTGGTTCTAGCTCAAGAGACCCAGTACTTC
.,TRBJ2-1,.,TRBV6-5,CASSYSYRHLYQFF,TGTGCCAGCAGTTACTCCTATAGACATCTCTATCAGTTCTTC
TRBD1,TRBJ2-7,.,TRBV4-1,CASSLNPGQGAHEQYF,TGCGCCAGCAGCCTCAACCCGGGACAGGGGGCCCACGAGCAGTACTTC
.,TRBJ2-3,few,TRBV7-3,CASRRTPTSTDTQYF,TGTGCCAGCCGCCGGACTCCTACAAGCACAGATACGCAGTATTTT
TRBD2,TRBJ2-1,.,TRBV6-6,CASTPAGGPNEQFF,TGTGCCAGCACCCCGGCGGGAGGGCCGAATGAGCAGTTCTTC
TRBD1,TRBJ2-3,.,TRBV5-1,CASSLAGRSGQVFDF,TGCGCCAGCAGCTTGGCCGGGCGAAGTGGACAGGTATTCGATTTT
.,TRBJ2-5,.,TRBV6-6,CATTDLDPSHETQYF,TGTGCCACCACTGACCTAGATCCCTCACACGAGACCCAGTACTTC
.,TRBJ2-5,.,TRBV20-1,CSASSPAGGAPETQYF,TGCAGTGCTAGTAGCCCCGCTGGCGGTGCCCCAGAGACCCAGTACTTC
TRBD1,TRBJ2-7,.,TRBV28,CASSWTGSWGEQYF,TGTGCCAGCAGTTGGACAGGGTCATGGGGAGAGCAGTACTTC